Below, 30 T cell receptor beta chains from the same sample are listed, as sequenced in a study of CD8+CD57+ T cells in acquired aplastic anemia. CD8+CD57+ cell expansion had been shown by flow cytometry in patients chosen for sequencing. Using genomic DNA as the template, TCR beta VDJ and CDR3 profiling was carried out. TCRdb passed the reads through MiXCR, listing each CDR3 protein once. In the table there are approximately 190,000 distinct CDR3 sequences, around 45% of which are singletons. Sequenced sample: sorted CD4+, CD8+, or CD8+CD57+ T cells (not recorded which) from PBMCs. The receptors were sampled from a human donor with aplastic anemia.

This chain joins TRBV2 and TRBJ2-7; TRBD1 matches at 8 bases. V shed 5 bases and J 3 bases; nucleotides not matched to a gene: 15. Germline V gene lookup returns CDR1 SNHLY and CDR2 FYNNEI. The CDR3 has 17 amino acids. In DNA, the CDR3 is TGTGCCAGCAGTCTGAATTCGCGGACAGGGACAGACTACGAGCAGTACTTC. Encoded protein: CASSLNSRTGTDYEQYF.

This chain joins TRBV11-2 and TRBJ1-5, with D unresolved. This CDR3 has 13 residues. Trimming cost V 4 bases and J 10 bases, with 14 bases left between them. CDR1 and CDR2 (germline): SGHAT, FQNNGV. CDR3 amino acids: CASSSLSEGPQHF. CDR3 coding DNA: TGTGCCAGCAGCTCCCTGTCTGAGGGACCCCAGCATTTT.

This clonotype came up many times. The chain joins TRBV7-2 to TRBJ2-3; TRBD2 matches 11 bases. This CDR3 contains 17 residues. Germline CDR1 is SGHTA and CDR2 is FQGNSA. J was trimmed by 6 bases and V by 4 bases; bases with no gene match: 12. The CDR3 loop reads CASSSPRGTSGSDTQYF. DNA of the CDR3: TGTGCCAGCAGCTCCCCACGGGGGACTAGCGGATCGGATACGCAGTATTTT.

Ten or more counts support this clonotype. This chain joins TRBV10-3 and TRBJ2-3, with 13 nucleotides matching TRBD2. Germline-derived CDR1 and CDR2 are ENHRY and SYGVKD. The CDR3 is made up of 15 amino acids. V was clipped by 10 bases and J by 6 bases; unmatched bases: 10. Here the CDR3 reads CATGFGTSGTDTQYF. Written as DNA, the CDR3 is TGTGCCACCGGATTCGGGACTAGCGGGACTGATACGCAGTATTTT.

Details on this clonotype: Mismatch with germline at one junction end may stem from a read error. The CDR3 bases are TGTGCCAGCCAGGTCTGGAACTCTGGAAACGCCATATATTTT. Translating it yields CASQVWNSGNAIYF. The V call is TRBV19, the J call TRBJ1-3, with no clear D. CDR1 is LNHDA, CDR2 SQIVND, per germline (reference sequence). The CDR3 is 14 residues long.

This chain links TRBV2 with TRBJ1-6, with TRBD1 as a possible D gene (5 bases). The CDR3 sequence is 14 residues long. The germline V gene encodes CDR1 SNHLY and CDR2 FYNNEI. Trimming took off 1 base at V and 8 bases at J, with 9 bases between the two ends. Here the CDR3 reads CASSEGGLYSPLHF. In DNA form, the CDR3 reads TGTGCCAGCAGTGAAGGGGGGTTGTATTCACCCCTCCACTTT.

The V and J genes are TRBV20-1 and TRBJ1-2; D ambiguous. Germline CDR1 and CDR2: DFQATT and SNEGSKA (reference sequence). Trimming shortened V by 0 bases and J by 13 bases, and 9 bases separated the two germline ends. The CDR3 is 10 amino acids. The CDR3 protein is CSARDLTATF. The CDR3 nucleotides are TGCAGTGCTAGAGATCTTACAGCCACCTTC.

The chain recombines TRBV2 with TRBJ1-2; no clear D. CDR3 length equals 13 residues. Germline V lookup: CDR1 SNHLY, CDR2 FYNNEI. V was clipped by 5 bases and J by 4 bases, with 11 bases between them. CDR3 in DNA: TGTGCCAGCAGTACAGACGGATTCTATGGCTACACCTTC. It is translated as CASSTDGFYGYTF.

This clonotype was counted many times. The chain uses TRBV11-2 and TRBJ2-7; TRBD2 matches at 8 bases. CDR1 is SGHAT, CDR2 FQNNGV, per germline. The CDR3 totals 15 residues. Losses at the gene ends were 4 bases for V and 0 bases for J; bases not matched to a gene: 5. As DNA, the CDR3 is TGTGCCAGCAGCTCTTTAGCGGGAATCTCCTACGAGCAGTACTTC. It specifies CASSSLAGISYEQYF.

This clonotype has ten or more counts. This chain links TRBV6-1 with TRBJ1-1; no clear D. CDR1 and CDR2 (germline): MNHNS, SASEGT. V was cut by 8 bases and J by 7 bases, with 14 bases left in between. The CDR3 extends over 12 amino acids. The CDR3 nucleotides are TGTGCCAGCGGGCGCAGGCGAGGTGAAGCTTTCTTT. Translated, it gives CASGRRRGEAFF.

This chain uses TRBV5-1 with TRBJ2-7; the match to TRBD2 covers 7 bases. With 2 bases clipped from V and 2 bases from J, the junction kept 7 bases outside the gene matches. The CDR3 runs to 15 residues. The germline V gene encodes CDR1 SGHRS and CDR2 YFSETQ. The CDR3 region is CASSFEGLFTYEQYF. CDR3 sequence (DNA): TGCGCCAGCAGCTTTGAGGGACTATTTACCTACGAGCAGTACTTC.

The rearrangement uses TRBV7-9 and TRBJ2-5; the match to TRBD1 covers 7 bases. The CDR3 runs to 14 residues. The V and J ends lost 1 base and 1 base, in that order; junction bases with no gene match: 0. Germline CDR1 reads SEHNR; CDR2 reads FQNEAQ (reference sequence). Written as DNA, the CDR3 is TGTGCCAGCAGCTTAGGACAGGGCCAAGAGACCCAGTACTTC. It yields the protein CASSLGQGQETQYF.

This clonotype was detected many times. This sequence joins TRBV20-1 and TRBJ1-2, with 7 bases fitting TRBD1. Losses at the gene ends were 5 bases for V and 0 bases for J; bases not matched to a gene: 0. From germline, CDR1 is DFQATT and CDR2 SNEGSKA (reference sequence). The CDR3 spans 12 residues. Here the CDR3 reads CSAGQANYGYTF. The DNA for the CDR3 is TGCAGTGCTGGACAGGCTAACTATGGCTACACCTTC.

V usage is TRBV2 and J usage is TRBJ1-5; D uncertain. Trimming pared 6 bases from V and 4 bases from J, leaving 10 bases between. This CDR3 is built from 13 residues. Germline V gene sequence: CDR1 SNHLY, CDR2 FYNNEI. CDR3 amino acids: CASRNNSNQPQHF. CDR3 coding DNA: TGTGCCAGCAGGAACAATAGTAATCAGCCCCAGCATTTT.

J is TRBJ2-7 and V is TRBV7-3; tentative D call: TRBD1 (6 bases). Germline values: CDR1 SGHTA, CDR2 FQGTGA. Trimming took 4 bases from V and 4 from J, leaving 14 bases between them. There are 14 residues in the CDR3. CDR3 sequence: CASSSQGKGYEQYF. The CDR3 bases are TGTGCCAGCAGCTCCCAGGGGAAGGGTTACGAGCAGTACTTC.

This clonotype has a handful of counts. This chain links TRBV12-3 or TRBV12-4 with TRBJ1-4; TRBD1 aligns across 7 bases. V trimming: 5 bases; J trimming: 8 bases; junction bases outside the gene matches: 11. This CDR3 contains 15 residues. Here the CDR3 DNA reads TGTGCCAGCAGTCTTAACAGGGGCATGGGGGAAAAACTGTTTTTT. This sequence encodes CASSLNRGMGEKLFF.

This clonotype has a handful of counts. V is TRBV27 and J is TRBJ2-3; D may correspond to TRBD1 or TRBD2 (5 bases each). The V end was cut by 6 bases, the J end by 1 base, with 26 bases between. CDR1 and CDR2 from the germline V gene are MNHEY and SMNVEV (reference sequence). This CDR3 comprises 19 residues. CDR3 DNA sequence: TGTGCCAGCAGCTTAAGGGGTAGTGGGCGAGGGAGCCGCACAGATACGCAGTATTTT. This translates into CASSLRGSGRGSRTDTQYF.

The genes are TRBV11-1 and TRBJ2-7; 7 positions agree with TRBD2. V trimming: 3 bases; J trimming: 5 bases; junction bases outside the gene matches: 13. This CDR3 contains 16 residues. Germline V gene data show CDR1 as SGHAT and CDR2 as FQDESV (reference sequence). In nucleotides, the CDR3 is TGTGCCAGCAGCTTCACTACGGGGGGAACACCTAACGAGCAGTACTTC. It codes for CASSFTTGGTPNEQYF.

This sequence joins TRBV29-1 and TRBJ2-3; D ambiguous. The CDR3 loop spans 13 amino acids. Deletions cut 0 bases from V and 1 base from J, with 5 bases between. The germline V gene encodes CDR1 SQVTM and CDR2 ANQGSEA. As DNA, the CDR3 is TGCAGCGTTGAAGACTACCGCACAGATACGCAGTATTTT. As protein: CSVEDYRTDTQYF.

The chain is built from TRBV6-1 and TRBJ1-5, with TRBD1 matching 7 bases. The CDR3 is 15 amino acids. CDR1 and CDR2 (germline): MNHNS, SASEGT. After removal of 4 bases from V and 6 bases from J, the junction contained 9 bases not matched to a gene. This chain's CDR3 is CASSAEQGETQPQHF. CDR3 coding DNA: TGTGCCAGCAGTGCCGAGCAGGGGGAGACTCAGCCCCAGCATTTT.

CDR3 amino acids: CASSFTGQGTEAFF. As DNA, the CDR3 is TGTGCCAGCAGCTTTACGGGACAGGGAACTGAAGCTTTCTTT. The rearrangement links TRBV7-8 to TRBJ1-1, with 9 bases matching TRBD1. The J segment lost 5 bases and the V segment lost 3 bases, leaving 4 bases of the junction unmatched. The germline V gene encodes CDR1 SGHVS and CDR2 FQNEAQ. The CDR3 loop spans 14 amino acids.

Only a few counts were recorded for this clonotype. This sequence joins TRBV2 and TRBJ2-1; TRBD2 agrees at 9 bases. The CDR3 extends over 15 amino acids. Trimming cost V 8 bases and J 3 bases; bases outside gene matches: 8. Per germline, CDR1 SNHLY and CDR2 FYNNEI. DNA of the CDR3: TGTGCCAGCCAAAAACTAGCGGGCCACTACAATGAGCAGTTCTTC. It translates to CASQKLAGHYNEQFF.

This clonotype was seen only a few times. The junction does not match germline at one end; this may be a read error. V and J are TRBV20-1 and TRBJ2-1, with D tentatively TRBD1 or TRBD2 (6 bases each). This CDR3 region has 14 residues. Per germline, CDR1 DFQATT and CDR2 SNEGSKA (reference sequence). The CDR3 sequence is CSATTSRGHNERFF. Written as DNA, the CDR3 is TGCAGTGCCACCACTTCCCGGGGGCACAATGAGCGGTTCTTC.

The chain uses TRBV2 and TRBJ2-2; 14 bases are a match to TRBD2. Germline values: CDR1 SNHLY, CDR2 FYNNEI. V lost 8 bases and J lost 6; bases outside the gene matches: 2. This CDR3 contains 14 residues. CDR3 DNA: TGTGCCAGCGGGGGACTAGCGGGAGCCGGGGAGCTGTTTTTT. It encodes CASGGLAGAGELFF.

This clonotype has ten or more counts. CDR3 residues: CASSNTRRPPYEQYF. CDR3 sequence (DNA): TGTGCCAGTAGTAATACCCGACGGCCCCCCTACGAGCAGTACTTC. This chain connects TRBV19 to TRBJ2-7; D gene unclear. The V and J ends lost 4 bases and 2 bases respectively, with 15 bases between them. Germline V gene sequence: CDR1 LNHDA, CDR2 SQIVND (reference sequence). This CDR3 region has 15 residues. Full variable domain (rest looked up from reference TRBV19 and TRBJ2-7): DGGITQSPKYLFRKEGQNVTLSCEQNLNHDAMYWYRQDPGQGLRLIYYSQIVNDFQKGDIAEGYSVSREKKESFPLTVTSAQKNPTAFYLCASSNTRRPPYEQYFGPGTRLTVT.

This clonotype has ten or more counts. This chain connects TRBV9 to TRBJ2-3; the D gene is possibly TRBD1 (7 bases). Germline V lookup: CDR1 SGDLS, CDR2 YYNGEE. The CDR3 runs 16 residues. V was cut by 3 bases and J by 6 bases, with 20 bases left in between. The CDR3, as DNA: TGTGCCAGCAGCGCCGCAGGGGGAGGATTTGGCGATACGCAGTATTTT. Amino acids: CASSAAGGGFGDTQYF.

The CDR3 region is CASSEGARNEQFF. In DNA form, the CDR3 reads TGTGCCAGCAGTGAAGGGGCCCGAAATGAGCAGTTCTTC. The chain carries TRBV25-1 and TRBJ2-1; perhaps TRBD1 as D (5 bases). The CDR3 runs 13 residues. Germline V CDR1 and CDR2: MGHDK, SYGVNS. Trimming removed 2 bases at V and 7 bases at J, with 9 bases between. The complete variable domain, with remaining parts taken from reference TRBV25-1 and TRBJ2-1, reads EADIYQTPRYLVIGTGKKITLECSQTMGHDKMYWYQQDPGMELHLIHYSYGVNSTEKGDLSSESTVSRIRTEHFPLTLESARPSHTSQYLCASSEGARNEQFFGPGTRLTVL.

A single count supports this clonotype. At one boundary the junction diverges from the germline segment, which might be a read error. The genes are TRBV10-3 and TRBJ2-2; 12 bases map to TRBD1. The CDR3 is made up of 15 amino acids. Germline CDR1 reads ENHRY; CDR2 reads SYGVKD. The DNA for the CDR3 is TGTGCCATTAGTCCTAAGGGACAGGGGGCCGGGGAGCTGTTTTTC. Protein sequence: CAISPKGQGAGELFF.

V gene TRBV19 combines with J gene TRBJ1-5; 10 bases fit TRBD1. The V and J ends lost 0 bases and 5 bases, in that order; junction bases with no gene match: 1. This CDR3 comprises 15 residues. Germline V gene lookup returns CDR1 LNHDA and CDR2 SQIVND (reference sequence). The CDR3 region is CASSIEGQGYQPQHF. The CDR3 coding sequence is TGTGCCAGTAGTATAGAGGGACAGGGGTATCAGCCCCAGCATTTT. Variable domain in full (rest from reference TRBV19 and TRBJ1-5): DGGITQSPKYLFRKEGQNVTLSCEQNLNHDAMYWYRQDPGQGLRLIYYSQIVNDFQKGDIAEGYSVSREKKESFPLTVTSAQKNPTAFYLCASSIEGQGYQPQHFGDGTRLSIL.

This clonotype has a count of ten or more. Here the CDR3 DNA reads TGTGCCAGCAGCTTAGAGGTTTGGAGCAATCAGCCCCAGCATTTT. This translates into CASSLEVWSNQPQHF. The V call is TRBV7-2, the J call TRBJ1-5; no firm D call. Germline-derived CDR1 and CDR2 are SGHTA and FQGNSA. The CDR3 has 15 amino acids. V gave up 1 base and J gave up 1 base, with 8 bases separating them.